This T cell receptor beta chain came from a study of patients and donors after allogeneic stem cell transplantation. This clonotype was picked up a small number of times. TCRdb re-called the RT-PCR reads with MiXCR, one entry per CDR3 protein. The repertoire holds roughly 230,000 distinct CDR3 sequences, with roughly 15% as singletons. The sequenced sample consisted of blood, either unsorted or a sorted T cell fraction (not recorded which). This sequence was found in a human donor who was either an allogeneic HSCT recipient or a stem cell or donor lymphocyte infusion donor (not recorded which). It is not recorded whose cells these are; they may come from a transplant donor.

The DNA for the CDR3 is TGCAGTGCGGATTGGACAGGGCTAACCTACGAGCAGTACTTC. This sequence encodes CSADWTGLTYEQYF. The chain recombines TRBV20-1 with TRBJ2-7, with 8 bases identical to TRBD1. V was clipped by 6 bases and J by 2 bases; unmatched bases: 9. Germline V gene data show CDR1 as DFQATT and CDR2 as SNEGSKA (reference sequence). The CDR3 sequence is 14 residues long.